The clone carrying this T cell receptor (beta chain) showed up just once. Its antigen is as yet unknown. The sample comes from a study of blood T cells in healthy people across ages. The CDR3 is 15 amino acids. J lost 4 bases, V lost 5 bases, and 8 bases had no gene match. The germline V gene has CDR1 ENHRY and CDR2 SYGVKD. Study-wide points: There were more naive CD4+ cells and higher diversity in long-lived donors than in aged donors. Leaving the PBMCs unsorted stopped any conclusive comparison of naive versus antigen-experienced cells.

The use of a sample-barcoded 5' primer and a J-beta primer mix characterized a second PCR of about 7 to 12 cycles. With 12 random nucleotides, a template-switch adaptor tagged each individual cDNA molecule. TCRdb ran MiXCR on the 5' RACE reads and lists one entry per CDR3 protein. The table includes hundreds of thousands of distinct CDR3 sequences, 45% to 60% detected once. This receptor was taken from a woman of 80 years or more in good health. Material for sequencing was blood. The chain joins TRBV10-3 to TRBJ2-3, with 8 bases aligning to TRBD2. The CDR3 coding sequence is TGTGCCATCAGTCTGACTATCGGGGGGGCAGATACGCAGTATTTT. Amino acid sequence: CAISLTIGGADTQYF.